The T cell receptor beta chain described here comes from a study of identical twins. TCRdb fed the 5' RACE reads into MiXCR, producing one record per CDR3 protein. This sample yields about 100,000 distinct CDR3 sequences, of which around 5.5% are seen a single time; about 12% belongs to the top ten. The CDR3 consists of 15 residues. Germline CDR1 SGDLS, CDR2 YYNGEE. Trimming cost V 4 bases and J 9 bases; bases outside gene matches: 9. This clonotype was seen at least ten times. This clonotype originated in a woman in her fifties or sixties in good health. The chain combines TRBV9 with TRBJ2-1; 11 bases are shared with TRBD2. The sequencing input was memory T cells sorted from blood. CDR3 coding DNA: TGTGCCAGCAGCCGTAGCGGGAGGGCCGGGGGTGAGCAGTTCTTC. Translated: CASSRSGRAGGEQFF.